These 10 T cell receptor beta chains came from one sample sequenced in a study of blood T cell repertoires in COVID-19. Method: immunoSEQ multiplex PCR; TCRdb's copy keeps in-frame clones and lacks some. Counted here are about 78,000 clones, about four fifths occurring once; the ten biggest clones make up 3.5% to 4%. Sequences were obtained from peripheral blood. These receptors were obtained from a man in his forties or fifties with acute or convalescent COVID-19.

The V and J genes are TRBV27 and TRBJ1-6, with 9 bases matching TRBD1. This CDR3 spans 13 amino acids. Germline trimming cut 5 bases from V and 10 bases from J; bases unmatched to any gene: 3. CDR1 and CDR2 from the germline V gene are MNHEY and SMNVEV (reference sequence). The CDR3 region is CASSDRGFSPLHF. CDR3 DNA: TGTGCCAGCAGTGACAGGGGGTTCTCACCCCTCCACTTT.

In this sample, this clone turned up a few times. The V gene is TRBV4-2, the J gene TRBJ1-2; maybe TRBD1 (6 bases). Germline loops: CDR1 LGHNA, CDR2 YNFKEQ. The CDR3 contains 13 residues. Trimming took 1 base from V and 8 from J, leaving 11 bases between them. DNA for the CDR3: TGTGCCAGCAGCCAAGCCAGGGGTCAAGGCTACACCTTC. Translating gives CASSQARGQGYTF.

CDR3 loop: CASSLSGQGSQPQHF. The CDR3 nucleotides are TGTGCCAGCAGTTTATCGGGACAGGGGTCTCAGCCCCAGCATTTT. This sequence joins TRBV27 and TRBJ1-5; 10 bases fit TRBD1. V dropped 0 bases and J dropped 6; count of bases not matched to a gene: 2. The CDR3 consists of 15 residues. Germline V gene lookup returns CDR1 MNHEY and CDR2 SMNVEV (reference sequence).

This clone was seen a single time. DNA of the CDR3: TGTGCCATCAGTGAAGCGGGGGGAAACCAAGAGACCCAGTACTTC. Its translation is CAISEAGGNQETQYF. The V gene is TRBV10-3, the J gene TRBJ2-5; 9 positions match TRBD2. CDR3 length: 15 amino acids. The germline gives CDR1 ENHRY, CDR2 SYGVKD. Trimming cost V 3 bases and J 0 bases; bases outside gene matches: 2.

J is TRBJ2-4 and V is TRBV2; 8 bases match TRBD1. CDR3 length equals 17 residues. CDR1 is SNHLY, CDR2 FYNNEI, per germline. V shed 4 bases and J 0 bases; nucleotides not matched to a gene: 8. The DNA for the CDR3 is TGTGCCAGCAGTGTGGACAGGGAGAGTAAAGCCAAAAACATTCAGTACTTC. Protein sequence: CASSVDRESKAKNIQYF.

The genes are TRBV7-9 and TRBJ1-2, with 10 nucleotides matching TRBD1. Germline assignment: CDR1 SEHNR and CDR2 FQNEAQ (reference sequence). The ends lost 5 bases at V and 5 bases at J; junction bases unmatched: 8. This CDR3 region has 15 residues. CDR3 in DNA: TGTGCCAGCAGCCCCCGGGACAGGGGACGGTATGGCTACACCTTC. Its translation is CASSPRDRGRYGYTF.

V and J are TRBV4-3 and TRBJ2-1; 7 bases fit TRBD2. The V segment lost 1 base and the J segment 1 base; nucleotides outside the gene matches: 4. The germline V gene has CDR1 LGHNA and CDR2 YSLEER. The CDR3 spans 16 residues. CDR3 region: CASSQGRGVSYNEQFF. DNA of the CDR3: TGCGCCAGCAGCCAAGGACGGGGGGTTTCCTACAATGAGCAGTTCTTC.

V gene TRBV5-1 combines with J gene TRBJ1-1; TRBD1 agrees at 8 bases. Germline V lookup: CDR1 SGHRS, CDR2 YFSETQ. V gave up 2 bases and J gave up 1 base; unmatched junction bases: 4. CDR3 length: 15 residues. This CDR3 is CASSLTGTGNTEAFF. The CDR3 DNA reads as TGCGCCAGCAGCTTAACCGGGACAGGGAACACTGAAGCTTTCTTT.

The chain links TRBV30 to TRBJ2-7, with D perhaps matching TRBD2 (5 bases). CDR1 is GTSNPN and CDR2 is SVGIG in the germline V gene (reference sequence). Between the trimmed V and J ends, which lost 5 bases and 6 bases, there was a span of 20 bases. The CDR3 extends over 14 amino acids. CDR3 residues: CAWVGRAQRSEQYF. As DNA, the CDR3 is TGTGCCTGGGTTGGCCGGGCCCAGCGGAGCGAGCAGTACTTC. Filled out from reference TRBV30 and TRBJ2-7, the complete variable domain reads SQTIHQWPATLVQPVGSPLSLECTVEGTSNPNLYWYRQAAGRGLQLLFYSVGIGQISSEVPQNLSASRPQDRQFILSSKKLLLSDSGFYLCAWVGRAQRSEQYFGPGTRLTVT.

This chain's CDR3 is CASSSRDNYGYTF. CDR3 in DNA: TGTGCCAGCAGCTCCAGGGATAACTATGGCTACACCTTC. The V and J genes are TRBV11-3 and TRBJ1-2, with a weak D call TRBD1 (5 bases). V lost 4 bases to trimming and J lost 1 base, with 7 bases between them. There are 13 residues in the CDR3. Germline V gene data show CDR1 as SGHNT and CDR2 as YENEEA. The full variable domain, with the rest looked up from reference TRBV11-3 and TRBJ1-2, is EAGVVQSPRYKIIEKKQPVAFWCNPISGHNTLYWYLQNLGQGPELLIRYENEEAVDDSQLPKDRFSAERLKGVDSTLKIQPAELGDSAVYLCASSSRDNYGYTFGSGTRLTVV.